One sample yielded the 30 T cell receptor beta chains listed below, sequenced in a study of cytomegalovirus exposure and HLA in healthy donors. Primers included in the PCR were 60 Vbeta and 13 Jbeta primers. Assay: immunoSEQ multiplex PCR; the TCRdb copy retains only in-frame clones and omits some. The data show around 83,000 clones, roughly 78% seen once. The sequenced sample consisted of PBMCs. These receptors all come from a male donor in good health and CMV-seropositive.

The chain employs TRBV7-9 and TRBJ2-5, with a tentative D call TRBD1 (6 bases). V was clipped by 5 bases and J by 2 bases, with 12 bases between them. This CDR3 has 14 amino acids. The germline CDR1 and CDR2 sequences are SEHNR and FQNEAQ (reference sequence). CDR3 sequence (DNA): TGTGCCAGCAGCCGGATAACAGGGCAAGAGACCCAGTACTTC. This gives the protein CASSRITGQETQYF. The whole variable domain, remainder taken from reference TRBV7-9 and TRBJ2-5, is DTGVSQNPRHKITKRGQNVTFRCDPISEHNRLYWYRQTLGQGPEFLTYFQNEAQLEKSRLLSDRFSAERPKGSFSTLEIQRTEQGDSAMYLCASSRITGQETQYFGPGTRLLVL.

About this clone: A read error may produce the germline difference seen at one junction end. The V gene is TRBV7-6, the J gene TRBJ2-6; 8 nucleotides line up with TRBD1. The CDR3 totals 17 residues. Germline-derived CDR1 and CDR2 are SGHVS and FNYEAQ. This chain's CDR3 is CASRLGQGDSGANVLTF. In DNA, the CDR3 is TGTGCCAGCAGATTAGGACAGGGCGACTCTGGGGCCAACGTCCTGACTTTC. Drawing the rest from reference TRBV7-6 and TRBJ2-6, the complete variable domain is GAGVSQSPRYKVTKRGQDVALRCDPISGHVSLYWYRQALGQGPEFLTYFNYEAQQDKSGLPNDRFSAERPEGSISTLTIQRTEQRDSAMYRCASRLGQGDSGANVLTFGAGSRLTVL.

The CDR3 reads CASRIRFRYGEQYF. CDR3 DNA sequence: TGTGCCAGCAGGATCCGGTTCAGGTATGGCGAGCAGTACTTC. The chain carries TRBV27 and TRBJ2-7, with unresolved D. Germline loops: CDR1 MNHEY, CDR2 SMNVEV (reference sequence). V lost 6 bases and J lost 6, with 18 bases in between. This CDR3 contains 14 residues.

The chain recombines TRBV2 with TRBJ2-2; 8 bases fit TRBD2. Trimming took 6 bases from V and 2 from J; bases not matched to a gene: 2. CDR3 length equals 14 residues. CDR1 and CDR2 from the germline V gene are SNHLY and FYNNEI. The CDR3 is CASRGLGNTGELFF. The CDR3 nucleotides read TGTGCCAGCAGGGGACTAGGAAACACCGGGGAGCTGTTTTTT.

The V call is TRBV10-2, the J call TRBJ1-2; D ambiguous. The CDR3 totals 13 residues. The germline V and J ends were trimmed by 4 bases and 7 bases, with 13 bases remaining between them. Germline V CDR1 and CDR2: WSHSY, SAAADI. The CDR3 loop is CASSAQAPGGYTF. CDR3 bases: TGCGCCAGCAGTGCGCAGGCTCCTGGTGGCTACACCTTC.

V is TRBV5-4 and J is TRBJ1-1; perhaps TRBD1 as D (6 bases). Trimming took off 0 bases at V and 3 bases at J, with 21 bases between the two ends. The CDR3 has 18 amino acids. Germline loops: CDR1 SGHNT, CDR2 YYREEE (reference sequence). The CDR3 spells CASSLGRKLGGSDTEAFF. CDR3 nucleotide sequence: TGTGCCAGCAGCTTGGGCAGGAAGTTAGGGGGATCGGACACTGAAGCTTTCTTT.

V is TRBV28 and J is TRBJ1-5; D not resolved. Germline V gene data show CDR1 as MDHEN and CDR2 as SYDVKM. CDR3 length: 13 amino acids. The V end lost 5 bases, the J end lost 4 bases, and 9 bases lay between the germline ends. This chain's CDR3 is CASSRLSNQPQHF. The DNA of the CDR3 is TGTGCCAGCAGTCGACTGTCTAATCAGCCCCAGCATTTT.

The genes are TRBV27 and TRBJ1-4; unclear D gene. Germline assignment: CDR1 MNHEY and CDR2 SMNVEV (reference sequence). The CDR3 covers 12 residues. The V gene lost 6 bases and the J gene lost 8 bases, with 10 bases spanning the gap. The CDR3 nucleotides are TGTGCCAGCAGAAGCACCGGGGAAAAACTGTTTTTT. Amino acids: CASRSTGEKLFF.

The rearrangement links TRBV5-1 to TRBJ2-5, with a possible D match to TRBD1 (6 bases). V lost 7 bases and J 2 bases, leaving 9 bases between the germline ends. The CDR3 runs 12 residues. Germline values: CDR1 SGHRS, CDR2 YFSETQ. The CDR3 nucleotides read TGCGCCAGCGTCGGACAGCAAGAGACCCAGTACTTC. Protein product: CASVGQQETQYF.

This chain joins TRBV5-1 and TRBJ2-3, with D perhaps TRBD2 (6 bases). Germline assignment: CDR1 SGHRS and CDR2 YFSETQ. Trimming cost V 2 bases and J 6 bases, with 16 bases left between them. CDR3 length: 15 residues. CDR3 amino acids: CASSLFGGVGDTQYF. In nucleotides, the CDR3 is TGCGCCAGCAGCTTATTTGGAGGGGTCGGGGATACGCAGTATTTT.

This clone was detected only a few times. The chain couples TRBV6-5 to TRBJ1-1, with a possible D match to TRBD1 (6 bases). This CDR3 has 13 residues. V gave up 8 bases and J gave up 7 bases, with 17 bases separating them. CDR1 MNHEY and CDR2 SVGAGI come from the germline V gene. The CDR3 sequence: CASALNRAFEAFF. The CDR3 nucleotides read TGTGCCAGCGCCCTCAACAGGGCCTTTGAAGCTTTCTTT.

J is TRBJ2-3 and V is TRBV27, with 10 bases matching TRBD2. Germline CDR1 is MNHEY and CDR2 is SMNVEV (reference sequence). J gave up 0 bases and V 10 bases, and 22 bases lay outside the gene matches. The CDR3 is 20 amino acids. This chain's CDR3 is CATTVRALPAGGPSTDTQYF. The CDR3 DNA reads TGTGCCACCACGGTCCGGGCCCTGCCAGCGGGAGGGCCTAGCACAGATACGCAGTATTTT.

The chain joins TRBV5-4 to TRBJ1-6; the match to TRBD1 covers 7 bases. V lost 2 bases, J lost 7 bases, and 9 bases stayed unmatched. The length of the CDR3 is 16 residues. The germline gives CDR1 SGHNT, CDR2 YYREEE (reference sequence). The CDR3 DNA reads TGTGCCAGCAGCTTACCTGGACAGGTTGTAAATTCACCCCTCCACTTT. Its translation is CASSLPGQVVNSPLHF.

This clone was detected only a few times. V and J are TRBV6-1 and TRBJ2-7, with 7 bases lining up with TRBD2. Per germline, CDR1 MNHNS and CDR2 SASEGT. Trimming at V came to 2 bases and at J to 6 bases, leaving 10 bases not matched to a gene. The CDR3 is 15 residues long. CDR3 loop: CASSERGVGGAEQYF. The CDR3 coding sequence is TGTGCCAGCAGTGAACGGGGGGTGGGAGGTGCCGAGCAGTACTTC.

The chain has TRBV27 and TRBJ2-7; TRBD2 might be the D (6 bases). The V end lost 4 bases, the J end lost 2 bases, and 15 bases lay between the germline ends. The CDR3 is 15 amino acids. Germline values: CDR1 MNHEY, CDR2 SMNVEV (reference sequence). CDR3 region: CASSSRGTGPYEQYF. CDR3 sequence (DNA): TGTGCCAGCAGTTCTCGCGGGACGGGCCCCTACGAGCAGTACTTC.

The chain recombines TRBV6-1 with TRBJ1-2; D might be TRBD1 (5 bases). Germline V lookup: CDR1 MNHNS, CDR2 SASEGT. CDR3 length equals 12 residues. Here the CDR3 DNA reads TGTATCACCCGTCAGGGCAGCTATGGCTACACCTTC. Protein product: CITRQGSYGYTF.

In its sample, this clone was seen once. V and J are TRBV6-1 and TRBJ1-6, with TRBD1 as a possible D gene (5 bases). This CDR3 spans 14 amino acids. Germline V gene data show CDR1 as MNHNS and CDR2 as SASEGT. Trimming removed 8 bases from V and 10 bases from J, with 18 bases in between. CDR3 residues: CASGAEPFDSPLHF. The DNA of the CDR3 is TGTGCCAGCGGGGCAGAACCCTTCGACTCACCCCTCCACTTT.

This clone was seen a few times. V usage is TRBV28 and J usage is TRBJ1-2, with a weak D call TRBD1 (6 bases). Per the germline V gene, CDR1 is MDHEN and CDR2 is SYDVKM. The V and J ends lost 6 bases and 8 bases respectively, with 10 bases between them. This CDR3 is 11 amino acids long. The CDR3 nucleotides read TGTGCCAGCAGGACAGGTTTCGGCTACACCTTC. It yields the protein CASRTGFGYTF.

The CDR3 spells CASSPLEESNQPQHF. As DNA, the CDR3 is TGCGCCAGCAGCCCACTCGAAGAAAGCAATCAGCCCCAGCATTTT. The V call is TRBV4-1, the J call TRBJ1-5; D unresolved. V gave up 4 bases and J gave up 1 base, with 11 bases separating them. Per the germline V gene, CDR1 is MGHRA and CDR2 is YSYEKL. The CDR3 is made up of 15 amino acids.

CDR3 protein: CASSLGTSGATNEQFF. The CDR3 coding sequence is TGTGCCAGCAGCTTAGGGACTAGCGGGGCAACAAATGAGCAGTTCTTC. This chain joins TRBV7-6 and TRBJ2-1, with 12 bases fitting TRBD2. CDR3 length: 16 residues. Germline V gives CDR1 SGHVS, CDR2 FNYEAQ. V shed 1 base and J 7 bases; nucleotides not matched to a gene: 5.

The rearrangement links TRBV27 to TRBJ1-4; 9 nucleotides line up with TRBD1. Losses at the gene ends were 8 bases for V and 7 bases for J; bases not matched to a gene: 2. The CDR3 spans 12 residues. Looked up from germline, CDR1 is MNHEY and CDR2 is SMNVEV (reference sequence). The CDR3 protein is CASGDRVEKLFF. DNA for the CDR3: TGTGCCAGCGGGGACAGGGTTGAAAAACTGTTTTTT. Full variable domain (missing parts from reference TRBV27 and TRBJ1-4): EAQVTQNPRYLITVTGKKLTVTCSQNMNHEYMSWYRQDPGLGLRQIYYSMNVEVTDKGDVPEGYKVSRKEKRNFPLILESPSPNQTSLYFCASGDRVEKLFFGSGTQLSVL.

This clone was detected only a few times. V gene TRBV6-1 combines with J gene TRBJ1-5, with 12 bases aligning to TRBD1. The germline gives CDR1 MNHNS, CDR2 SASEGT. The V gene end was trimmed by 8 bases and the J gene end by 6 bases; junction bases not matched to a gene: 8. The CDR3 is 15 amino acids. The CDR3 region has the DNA TGTGCCAGCCTCCCCGGGACAGGGGGCAGTCAGCCCCAGCATTTT. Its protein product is CASLPGTGGSQPQHF.

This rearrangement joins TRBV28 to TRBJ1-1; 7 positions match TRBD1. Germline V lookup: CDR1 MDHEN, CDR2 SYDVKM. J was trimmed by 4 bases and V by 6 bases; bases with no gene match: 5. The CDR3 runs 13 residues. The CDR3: CASSAGQITEAFF. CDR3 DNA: TGTGCCAGCAGCGCGGGACAGATCACTGAAGCTTTCTTT.

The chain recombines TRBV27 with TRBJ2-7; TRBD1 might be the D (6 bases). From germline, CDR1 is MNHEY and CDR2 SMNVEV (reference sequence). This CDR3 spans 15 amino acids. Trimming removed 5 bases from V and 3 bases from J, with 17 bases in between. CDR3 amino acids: CASSPTGILGYEQYF. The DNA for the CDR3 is TGTGCCAGCAGTCCTACAGGGATCTTGGGCTACGAGCAGTACTTC.

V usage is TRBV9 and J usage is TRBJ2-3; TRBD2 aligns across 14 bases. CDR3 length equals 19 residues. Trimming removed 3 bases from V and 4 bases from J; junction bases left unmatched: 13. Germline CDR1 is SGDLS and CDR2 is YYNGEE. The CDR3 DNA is TGTGCCAGCAGCGGCCTCGGACTAGCGGGGGGTGACGGGCCAGATACGCAGTATTTT. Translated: CASSGLGLAGGDGPDTQYF.

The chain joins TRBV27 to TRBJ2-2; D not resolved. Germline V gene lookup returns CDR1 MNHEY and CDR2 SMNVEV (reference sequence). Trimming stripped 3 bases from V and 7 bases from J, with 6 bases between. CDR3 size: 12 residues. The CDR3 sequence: CASSFGLGELFF. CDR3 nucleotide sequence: TGTGCCAGCAGTTTTGGGCTCGGGGAGCTGTTTTTT.

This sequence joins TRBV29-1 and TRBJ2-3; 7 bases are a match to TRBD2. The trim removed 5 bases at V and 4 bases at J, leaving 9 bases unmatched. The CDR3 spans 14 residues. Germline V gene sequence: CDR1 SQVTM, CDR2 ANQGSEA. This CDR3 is CSVLSSGYSDTQYF. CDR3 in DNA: TGCAGCGTTTTATCTAGCGGTTACTCAGATACGCAGTATTTT.

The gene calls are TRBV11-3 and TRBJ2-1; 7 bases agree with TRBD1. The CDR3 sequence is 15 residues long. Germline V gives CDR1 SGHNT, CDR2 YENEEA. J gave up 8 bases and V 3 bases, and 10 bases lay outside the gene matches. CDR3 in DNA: TGTGCCAGCAGCTTGGGGACAGTTTCCACGGATGAGCAGTTCTTC. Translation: CASSLGTVSTDEQFF.

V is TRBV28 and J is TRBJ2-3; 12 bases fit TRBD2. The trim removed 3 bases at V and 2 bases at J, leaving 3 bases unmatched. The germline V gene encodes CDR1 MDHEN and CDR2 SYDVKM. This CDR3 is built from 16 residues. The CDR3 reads CASSFGLAGPTDTQYF. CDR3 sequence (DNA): TGTGCCAGCAGTTTTGGACTAGCGGGGCCCACAGATACGCAGTATTTT.

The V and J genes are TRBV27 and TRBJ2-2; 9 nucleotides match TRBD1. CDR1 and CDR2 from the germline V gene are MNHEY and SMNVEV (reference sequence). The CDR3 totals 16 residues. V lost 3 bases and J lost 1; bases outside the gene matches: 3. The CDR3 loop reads CASSFRGQGNTGELFF. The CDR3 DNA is TGTGCCAGCAGTTTCAGGGGACAGGGGAACACCGGGGAGCTGTTTTTT.